The sequence of this T cell receptor (beta chain) was determined in a study of blood T cell repertoires in COVID-19. Sequenced by immunoSEQ multiplex PCR; TCRdb stores in-frame clones only, minus some. The repertoire has approximately 220,000 clones, roughly four fifths of them found once; the top ten carry around 5%. Germline CDR1 and CDR2: SGDLS and YYNGEE. There are 15 residues in the CDR3. The V gene end was trimmed by 0 bases and the J gene end by 5 bases; junction bases not matched to a gene: 7. The table lists this clone with a few counts. J is TRBJ2-5 and V is TRBV9; the match to TRBD2 covers 7 bases. Specimen: peripheral blood. The receptor comes from a woman in her 70s with acute or convalescent COVID-19. The CDR3 here is CASSVEAGRFETQYF. The CDR3 coding sequence is TGTGCCAGCAGCGTAGAAGCGGGGCGTTTTGAGACCCAGTACTTC.